Given below is one TCR beta chain in context. Its antigen remains unidentified. This CDR3 comprises 16 residues. Trimming took 4 bases from V and 3 from J; bases not matched to a gene: 9. The germline V gene encodes CDR1 SGHRS and CDR2 YFSETQ. This entry comes from a study of cytomegalovirus exposure and HLA in healthy donors. General study points: Later analysis revealed greater clonal expansion in HLA-associated TCR beta chains than in equally common others. The study recorded 164 TCR beta chains that were cytomegalovirus-associated. An analysis was carried out later, and it reportedly showed fewer N-insertions in an Asian-associated ancestry cluster than the roughly 700-donor mean. CMV serostatus was the sole immune exposure information available.

Primers for the PCR totalled 60 Vbeta and 13 Jbeta. Using immunoSEQ multiplex PCR, the repertoire was profiled, and TCRdb retains in-frame clones only, with some absent. The table includes some 44,000 clones, 75% to 90% detected once. This sequence joins TRBV5-1 and TRBJ2-3; 9 bases align to TRBD2. The TCR sequence derives from a woman aged 40 to 50 in good health and CMV-seropositive. The sample consisted of PBMCs. CDR3 loop: CASSVPGLARTDTQYF. DNA for the CDR3: TGCGCCAGCAGCGTACCGGGACTAGCAAGAACAGATACGCAGTATTTT.